The 24 T cell receptor beta chains below were found in one sample sequenced in a study of blood T cell repertoires in COVID-19. Sequencing used immunoSEQ multiplex PCR; TCRdb keeps in-frame clones, though not all of them. Of 300,000 to 400,000 clones listed, around 89% are singletons. Sequenced input: PBMCs or T cells enriched from blood (not recorded which). These receptor sequences come from a woman younger than 45 with acute COVID-19.

The chain links TRBV11-3 to TRBJ2-5; no clear D. Trimming shortened V by 2 bases and J by 4 bases, and 8 bases separated the two germline ends. CDR1 SGHNT and CDR2 YENEEA come from the germline V gene. There are 13 residues in the CDR3. CDR3 bases: TGTGCCAGCAGCTTAAGTTCGGTAGAGACCCAGTACTTC. Its translation: CASSLSSVETQYF.

V gene TRBV7-8 combines with J gene TRBJ1-2; a possible D gene is TRBD1 (6 bases). Trimming removed 3 bases from V and 1 base from J, with 6 bases in between. CDR3 length equals 13 residues. CDR1 is SGHVS, CDR2 FQNEAQ, per germline. The CDR3 coding sequence is TGTGCCAGCAGCTTGGACAGTAACTATGGCTACACCTTC. It yields the protein CASSLDSNYGYTF.

The table lists this clone with a count of one. The chain links TRBV5-1 to TRBJ2-6; unclear D gene. The CDR3 consists of 15 residues. Germline lookup yields CDR1 SGHRS and CDR2 YFSETQ. V shed 0 bases and J shed 2 bases, with 6 bases lying between them. The CDR3 loop is CASSLVVPGANVLTF. The DNA of the CDR3 is TGCGCCAGCAGCTTGGTCGTCCCTGGGGCCAACGTCCTGACTTTC.

This rearrangement joins TRBV6-4 to TRBJ1-5; D is uncertain. With 3 bases removed from V and 5 bases from J, the gap between germline ends came to 14 bases. Per the germline V gene, CDR1 is MRHNA and CDR2 is SNTAGT. The CDR3 extends over 15 amino acids. Here the CDR3 reads CASSEGPGEHQPQHF. The CDR3 nucleotides are TGTGCCAGCAGTGAAGGTCCCGGGGAGCATCAGCCCCAGCATTTT.

This clone was detected only a few times. This sequence joins TRBV27 and TRBJ2-3; 11 positions match TRBD2. The CDR3 is 16 amino acids. After removal of 0 bases from V and 6 bases from J, the junction contained 5 bases not matched to a gene. The germline gives CDR1 MNHEY, CDR2 SMNVEV (reference sequence). CDR3 region: CASSLSLAGGWDTQYF. As DNA, the CDR3 is TGTGCCAGCAGTTTATCGCTAGCGGGGGGTTGGGATACGCAGTATTTT.

This clone was observed once. Other nucleotide sequences in the sample specify the same CDR3. The rearrangement links TRBV5-1 to TRBJ2-7, with D maybe TRBD1 (6 bases). Germline CDR1 and CDR2: SGHRS and YFSETQ. This CDR3 has 15 amino acids. V shed 0 bases and J shed 2 bases, with 12 bases lying between them. The CDR3 DNA reads as TGCGCCAGCAGCTTGGGGACAGTTTCTACCTACGAGCAGTACTTC. This gives the protein CASSLGTVSTYEQYF.

The chain employs TRBV9 and TRBJ1-2; D is possibly TRBD1 (6 bases). The CDR3 has 13 amino acids. V was shortened by 0 bases and J by 5 bases, with 8 bases between the two germline ends. The germline CDR1 and CDR2 sequences are SGDLS and YYNGEE. The CDR3 coding sequence is TGTGCCAGCAGCGTAGCCGGGACATATGGCTACACCTTC. It specifies CASSVAGTYGYTF.

This sequence joins TRBV6-5 and TRBJ1-5; tentative D call: TRBD1 (5 bases). This CDR3 has 14 residues. The V gene lost 6 bases and the J gene lost 3 bases, with 12 bases spanning the gap. Germline-derived CDR1 and CDR2 are MNHEY and SVGAGI. The CDR3 bases are TGTGCCAGCAGGTACGGACAAGCCAATCAGCCCCAGCATTTT. This codes for CASRYGQANQPQHF.

J is TRBJ1-6 and V is TRBV5-1; 9 nucleotides align to TRBD1. The CDR3 consists of 18 residues. Per the germline V gene, CDR1 is SGHRS and CDR2 is YFSETQ. V lost 0 bases and J lost 0; bases outside the gene matches: 4. The CDR3: CASSLGNRGPSYNSPLHF. CDR3 DNA: TGCGCCAGCAGCTTGGGAAACAGGGGGCCCTCCTATAATTCACCCCTCCACTTT.

This clone was detected only once. CDR3 amino acids: CASSDHPGAQGNTIYF. The CDR3 nucleotides are TGTGCCAGCAGTGACCATCCAGGGGCGCAAGGAAACACCATATATTTT. V and J are TRBV6-4 and TRBJ1-3, with D maybe TRBD1 (6 bases). CDR3 size: 16 residues. The germline V gene has CDR1 MRHNA and CDR2 SNTAGT. The V gene lost 2 bases and the J gene lost 4 bases, with 15 bases spanning the gap.

The chain has TRBV5-1 and TRBJ2-7; 9 bases map to TRBD2. This CDR3 spans 15 amino acids. Germline-derived CDR1 and CDR2 are SGHRS and YFSETQ. Unmatched junction bases numbered 13, after V lost 5 bases and J lost 7 bases. In DNA form, the CDR3 reads TGCGCCAGCAGTTTCTTAGCGGGGGCGTCGGGTGAGCAGTACTTC. Its protein product is CASSFLAGASGEQYF.

V is TRBV4-3 and J is TRBJ2-2; TRBD1 matches 9 bases. Looked up from germline, CDR1 is LGHNA and CDR2 is YSLEER. J lost 5 bases, V lost 3 bases, and 7 bases had no gene match. The CDR3 sequence is 16 residues long. CDR3 nucleotides: TGCGCCAGCAGCCATGTACAGGGGGCAGGTACCGGGGAGCTGTTTTTT. Its protein product is CASSHVQGAGTGELFF.

This clone has just a few counts. The CDR3 is CASSPGLAETQYF. CDR3 in DNA: TGTGCCAGCAGCCCCGGACTCGCAGAGACCCAGTACTTC. The rearrangement uses TRBV5-4 and TRBJ2-5; D is possibly TRBD2 (5 bases). The CDR3 runs to 13 residues. Trimming took off 4 bases at V and 4 bases at J, with 11 bases between the two ends. Germline loops: CDR1 SGHNT, CDR2 YYREEE (reference sequence).

The rearrangement joins TRBV7-2 to TRBJ2-3; 8 positions match TRBD2. Germline V gene lookup returns CDR1 SGHTA and CDR2 FQGNSA. V was pared by 3 bases and J by 4 bases, with 6 bases of the junction left unmatched. The CDR3 covers 15 residues. The CDR3 nucleotides are TGTGCCAGCAGCTTTACGGGGGGGCTAGCAGATACGCAGTATTTT. It codes for CASSFTGGLADTQYF.

The chain has TRBV19 and TRBJ2-1, with 9 bases matching TRBD2. The junction had 6 bases not matched to a gene; V was cut back by 6 bases and J by 0 bases. This CDR3 has 16 residues. Germline lookup yields CDR1 LNHDA and CDR2 SQIVND (reference sequence). The CDR3: CASRAGGGYSYNEQFF. In nucleotides, the CDR3 is TGTGCCAGTAGAGCGGGGGGCGGGTACTCCTACAATGAGCAGTTCTTC.

CDR3 sequence: CASSPGGQGAHTQYF. As DNA, the CDR3 is TGTGCCAGCAGCCCAGGGGGACAGGGGGCTCATACGCAGTATTTT. The J gene is TRBJ2-3, the V gene TRBV7-6; 12 nucleotides agree with TRBD1. Germline CDR1 reads SGHVS; CDR2 reads FNYEAQ. The CDR3 is 15 residues long. The V segment lost 5 bases and the J segment 7 bases; nucleotides outside the gene matches: 7. Using reference TRBV7-6 and TRBJ2-3 for the parts outside the CDR3, the full variable domain is GAGVSQSPRYKVTKRGQDVALRCDPISGHVSLYWYRQALGQGPEFLTYFNYEAQQDKSGLPNDRFSAERPEGSISTLTIQRTEQRDSAMYRCASSPGGQGAHTQYFGPGTRLTVL.

The rearrangement links TRBV21-1 to TRBJ1-1. TRBV21-1 is labeled a pseudogene. The CDR3 covers 13 residues. Written as DNA, the CDR3 is TGTGCCAGCAGCGATGACTCGAACACTGAAGCTTTCTTT. This encodes CASSDDSNTEAFF.

The chain links TRBV5-1 to TRBJ1-5, with D perhaps matching TRBD1 (5 bases). Germline CDR1 and CDR2: SGHRS and YFSETQ. The CDR3 consists of 15 residues. V lost 1 base, J lost 5 bases, and 13 bases lay in between. This chain's CDR3 is CASSLYGGNDQPQHF. Written as DNA, the CDR3 is TGCGCCAGCAGCTTGTACGGGGGAAATGATCAGCCCCAGCATTTT.

The genes are TRBV19 and TRBJ1-2, with TRBD1 matching 7 bases. The CDR3 sequence is 17 residues long. With V trimmed by 3 bases and J by 4 bases, 14 bases remained unmatched. Germline V gene sequence: CDR1 LNHDA, CDR2 SQIVND (reference sequence). CDR3: CASSITGAGNIIYGYTF. The CDR3 region has the DNA TGTGCCAGTAGTATCACAGGGGCCGGGAACATCATCTATGGCTACACCTTC. The complete variable domain, with remaining parts taken from reference TRBV19 and TRBJ1-2, reads DGGITQSPKYLFRKEGQNVTLSCEQNLNHDAMYWYRQDPGQGLRLIYYSQIVNDFQKGDIAEGYSVSREKKESFPLTVTSAQKNPTAFYLCASSITGAGNIIYGYTFGSGTRLTVV.

DNA of the CDR3: TGTGCCAGCAGTTTTGTAGACAGCTACAATGAGCAGTTCTTC. This encodes CASSFVDSYNEQFF. The genes are TRBV27 and TRBJ2-1; the D gene is possibly TRBD1 (5 bases). CDR3 size: 14 residues. V lost 3 bases and J 3 bases, leaving 9 bases between the germline ends. CDR1 and CDR2 (germline): MNHEY, SMNVEV (reference sequence).

The chain couples TRBV20-1 to TRBJ1-5, with 8 bases matching TRBD1. Trimming removed 3 bases from V and 3 bases from J; junction bases left unmatched: 4. Per the germline V gene, CDR1 is DFQATT and CDR2 is SNEGSKA (reference sequence). This CDR3 has 14 amino acids. This CDR3 reads CSASSDRDNQPQHF. The CDR3 coding sequence is TGCAGTGCTAGTTCGGACAGGGACAATCAGCCCCAGCATTTT.

The rearrangement links TRBV15 to TRBJ2-3, with D perhaps TRBD2 (6 bases). CDR3 size: 15 residues. Per germline, CDR1 LNHNV and CDR2 YYDKDF (reference sequence). The V end lost 3 bases, the J end lost 1 base, and 11 bases lay between the germline ends. The CDR3 DNA sequence: TGTGCCACCAGCAGGGGAGGTCGAGGCACAGATACGCAGTATTTT. This encodes CATSRGGRGTDTQYF.

J is TRBJ2-1 and V is TRBV15, with D perhaps TRBD2 (6 bases). V lost 8 bases to trimming and J lost 3 bases, with 14 bases between them. Germline-derived CDR1 and CDR2 are LNHNV and YYDKDF (reference sequence). The CDR3 totals 14 residues. CDR3 region: CATAPPGDYNEQFF. The CDR3 nucleotides are TGTGCCACCGCCCCGCCGGGGGACTACAATGAGCAGTTCTTC.

The chain has TRBV5-1 and TRBJ1-2; 7 bases align to TRBD1. Trimming at V came to 0 bases and at J to 8 bases, leaving 10 bases not matched to a gene. Germline CDR1 is SGHRS and CDR2 is YFSETQ. The CDR3 extends over 15 amino acids. The CDR3 is CASSLARGPKSGYTF. The CDR3 DNA follows: TGCGCCAGCAGCTTGGCTAGGGGGCCTAAATCAGGCTACACCTTC.